These 5 T cell receptor beta chains came from one sample sequenced in a study of human T cells and chemical hapten exposure (dated by TCRdb to the early 2020s). This specimen's time point label, interpreted: pre-sensitization, week 0. Taken with the paper, the label for treatment or condition translates to: therapeutic diphenylcyclopropenone sensitization with weekly scalp DPC. Libraries came from RACE. The instrument was a NextSeq 500. TCRdb handled the public reads itself, with Q25 trimming in fastp and clone calling in MiXCR, and kept productive beta chains. One record per CDR3 amino acid sequence lists the most common genes and DNA. Across this sample there are some 250,000 distinct CDR3 sequences, with 7.5% to 8% seen only once. The top ten constitute 1.2% of the sample. Specimen: whole blood, collected in connection with sensitization to the hapten diphenylcyclopropenone (DPC). The receptors were gathered from a man aged 18 to 35 with alopecia areata. Some clones in this sample may be carry-over from other donors' samples.

V gene TRBV7-2 combines with J gene TRBJ1-3, with D uncertain. CDR1 and CDR2 (germline): SGHTA, FQGNSA. The V end lost 6 bases, the J end lost 0 bases, and 12 bases lay between the germline ends. There are 15 residues in the CDR3. The CDR3 loop is CASRARVLSGNTIYF. The CDR3 DNA reads TGTGCCAGCAGAGCACGGGTACTCTCTGGAAACACCATATATTTT.

This clonotype was picked up many times. V and J are TRBV20-1 and TRBJ1-5; 9 nucleotides agree with TRBD1. This CDR3 region has 16 residues. Unmatched junction bases numbered 9, after V lost 5 bases and J lost 1 base. Germline CDR1 and CDR2: DFQATT and SNEGSKA (reference sequence). CDR3: CSAQKFGTGSNQPQHF. Here the CDR3 DNA reads TGCAGTGCTCAGAAGTTCGGGACAGGGAGCAATCAGCCCCAGCATTTT.

This clonotype was counted at least ten times. The chain employs TRBV6-6 and TRBJ1-1; TRBD1 might be the D (5 bases). The ends were cut back, 7 bases at V and 0 bases at J, with 12 bases in the middle. There are 14 residues in the CDR3. Germline V gives CDR1 MNHNY, CDR2 SVGAGI (reference sequence). DNA of the CDR3: TGTGCCAGCATCCGGACACCATTGAACACTGAAGCTTTCTTT. Amino acids: CASIRTPLNTEAFF.

The chain is built from TRBV18 and TRBJ2-1; no clear D. CDR1 and CDR2 from the germline V gene are KGHSH and LQKENI. V dropped 1 base and J dropped 6 bases, with 16 bases sitting between them. The CDR3 spans 16 residues. Here the CDR3 reads CASSPRRQTQLNEQFF. CDR3 sequence (DNA): TGTGCCAGCTCACCACGTAGACAAACCCAACTCAATGAGCAGTTCTTC.

There are many counts of this clonotype. The V and J genes are TRBV3-1 and TRBJ2-4; D is uncertain. The germline V and J ends were trimmed by 1 base and 0 bases, with 10 bases remaining between them. The V gene's germline CDR1 is LGHDT and CDR2 YNNKEL (reference sequence). The CDR3 runs 16 residues. CDR3 DNA sequence: TGTGCCAGCAGCCAAGGAGGCATACTAGCCAAAAACATTCAGTACTTC. Its protein product is CASSQGGILAKNIQYF.